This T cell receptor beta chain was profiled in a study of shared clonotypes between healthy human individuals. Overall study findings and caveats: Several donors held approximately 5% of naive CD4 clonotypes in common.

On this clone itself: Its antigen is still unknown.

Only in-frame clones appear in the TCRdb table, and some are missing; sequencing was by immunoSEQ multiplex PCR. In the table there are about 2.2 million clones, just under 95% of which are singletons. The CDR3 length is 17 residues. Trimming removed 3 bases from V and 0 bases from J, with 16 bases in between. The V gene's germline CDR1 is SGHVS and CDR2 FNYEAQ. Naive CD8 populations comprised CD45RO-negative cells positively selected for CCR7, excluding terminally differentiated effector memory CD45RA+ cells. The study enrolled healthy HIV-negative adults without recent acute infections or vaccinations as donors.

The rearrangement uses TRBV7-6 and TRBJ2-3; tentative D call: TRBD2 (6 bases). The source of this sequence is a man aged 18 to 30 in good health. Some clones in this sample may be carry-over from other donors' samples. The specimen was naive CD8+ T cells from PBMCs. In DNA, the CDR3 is TGTGCCAGCAGCTTTGTTATGCGGGAACATAGCACAGATACGCAGTATTTT. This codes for CASSFVMREHSTDTQYF.